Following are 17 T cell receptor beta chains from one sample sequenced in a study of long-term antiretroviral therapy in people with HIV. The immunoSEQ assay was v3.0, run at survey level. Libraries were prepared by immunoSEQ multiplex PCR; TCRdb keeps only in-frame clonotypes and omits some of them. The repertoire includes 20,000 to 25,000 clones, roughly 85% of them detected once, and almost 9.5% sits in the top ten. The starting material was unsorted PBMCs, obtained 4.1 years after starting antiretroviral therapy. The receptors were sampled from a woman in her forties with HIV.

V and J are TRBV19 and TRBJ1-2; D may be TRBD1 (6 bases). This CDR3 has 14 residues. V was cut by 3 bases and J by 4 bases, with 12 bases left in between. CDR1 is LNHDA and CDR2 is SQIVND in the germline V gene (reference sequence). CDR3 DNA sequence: TGTGCCAGTAGTATCTCGGGGGGGGCCTATGGCTACACCTTC. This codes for CASSISGGAYGYTF.

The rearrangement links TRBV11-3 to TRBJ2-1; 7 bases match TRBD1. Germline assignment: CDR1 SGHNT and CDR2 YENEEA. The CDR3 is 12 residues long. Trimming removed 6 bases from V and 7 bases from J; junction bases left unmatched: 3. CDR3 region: CASRIRGNEQFF. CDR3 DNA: TGTGCCAGCAGAATCAGGGGGAATGAGCAGTTCTTC.

The CDR3 coding sequence is TGTGCCAGCAGCTTAGTCGGGGGCAGCCAAGAGACCCAGTACTTC. Amino acid sequence: CASSLVGGSQETQYF. This chain uses TRBV7-9 with TRBJ2-5; possibly TRBD1 or TRBD2 for D (6 bases each). Germline CDR1 SEHNR, CDR2 FQNEAQ (reference sequence). Trimming shortened V by 1 base and J by 1 base, and 10 bases separated the two germline ends. The CDR3 covers 15 residues.

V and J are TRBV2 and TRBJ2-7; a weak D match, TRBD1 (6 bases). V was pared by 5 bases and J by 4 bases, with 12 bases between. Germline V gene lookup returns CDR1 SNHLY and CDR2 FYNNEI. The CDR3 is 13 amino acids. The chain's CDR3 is CASSLVRGYEQYF. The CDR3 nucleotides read TGTGCCAGCAGTCTTGTCAGGGGTTACGAGCAGTACTTC.

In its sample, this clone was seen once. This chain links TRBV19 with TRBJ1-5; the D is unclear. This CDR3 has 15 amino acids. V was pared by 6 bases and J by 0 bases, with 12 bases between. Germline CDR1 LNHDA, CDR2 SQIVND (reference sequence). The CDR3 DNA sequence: TGTGCCAGTAGCCCGGACGGTTATAGCAATCAGCCCCAGCATTTT. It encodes CASSPDGYSNQPQHF.

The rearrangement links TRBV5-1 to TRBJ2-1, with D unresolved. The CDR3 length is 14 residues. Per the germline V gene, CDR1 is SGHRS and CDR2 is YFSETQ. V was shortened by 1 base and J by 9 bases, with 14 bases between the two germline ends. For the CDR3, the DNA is TGCGCCAGCAGCTTGTCTGGTCCCGGTTTTGAGCAGTTCTTC. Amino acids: CASSLSGPGFEQFF.

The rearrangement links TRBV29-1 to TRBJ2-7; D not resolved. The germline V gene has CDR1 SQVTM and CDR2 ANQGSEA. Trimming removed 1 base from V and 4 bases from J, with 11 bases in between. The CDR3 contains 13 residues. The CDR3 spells CSVEGNGPYEQYF. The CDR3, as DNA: TGCAGCGTTGAAGGTAATGGGCCGTACGAGCAGTACTTC.

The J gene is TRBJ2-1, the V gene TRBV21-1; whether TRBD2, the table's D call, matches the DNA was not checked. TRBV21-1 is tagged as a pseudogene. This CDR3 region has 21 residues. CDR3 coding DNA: TGTGCCAGCAGCAAAGCGCTGGGGTTTGAGCAGGCTAGCGGGGGATACAATGAGCAGTTCTTC. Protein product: CASSKALGFEQASGGYNEQFF.

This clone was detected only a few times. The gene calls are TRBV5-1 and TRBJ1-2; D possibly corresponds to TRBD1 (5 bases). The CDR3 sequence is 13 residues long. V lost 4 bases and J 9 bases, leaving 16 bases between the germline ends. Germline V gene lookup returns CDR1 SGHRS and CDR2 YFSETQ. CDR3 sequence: CASSQTLGGRYTF. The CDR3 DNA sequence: TGCGCCAGCAGCCAGACCCTCGGGGGTCGCTACACCTTC.

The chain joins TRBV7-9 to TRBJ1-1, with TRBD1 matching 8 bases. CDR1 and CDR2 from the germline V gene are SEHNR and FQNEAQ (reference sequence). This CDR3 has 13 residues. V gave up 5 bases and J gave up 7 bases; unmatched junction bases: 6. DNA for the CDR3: TGTGCCAGCAGCCTCGGACAGGGTTTTGAAGCTTTCTTT. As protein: CASSLGQGFEAFF. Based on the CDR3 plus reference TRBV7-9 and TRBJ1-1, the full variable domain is DTGVSQNPRHKITKRGQNVTFRCDPISEHNRLYWYRQTLGQGPEFLTYFQNEAQLEKSRLLSDRFSAERPKGSFSTLEIQRTEQGDSAMYLCASSLGQGFEAFFGQGTRLTVV.

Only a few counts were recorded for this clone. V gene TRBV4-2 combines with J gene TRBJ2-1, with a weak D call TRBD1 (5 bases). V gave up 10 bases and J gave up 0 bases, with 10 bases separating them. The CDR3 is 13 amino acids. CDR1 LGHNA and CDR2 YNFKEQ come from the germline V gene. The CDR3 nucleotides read TGTGCCACTGGGGCGAGCTCCTACAATGAGCAGTTCTTC. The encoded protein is CATGASSYNEQFF.

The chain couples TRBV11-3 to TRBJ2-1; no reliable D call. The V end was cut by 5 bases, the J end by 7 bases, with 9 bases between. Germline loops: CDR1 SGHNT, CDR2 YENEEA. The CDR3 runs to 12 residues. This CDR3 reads CASSPDGNEQFF. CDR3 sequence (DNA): TGTGCCAGCAGCCCGGACGGAAATGAGCAGTTCTTC.

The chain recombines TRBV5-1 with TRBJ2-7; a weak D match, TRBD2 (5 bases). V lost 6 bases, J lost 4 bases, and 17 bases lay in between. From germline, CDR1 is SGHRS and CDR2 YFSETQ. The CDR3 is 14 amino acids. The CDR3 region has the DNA TGCGCCAGCATTACCGCGGGTTATGGATACGAGCAGTACTTC. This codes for CASITAGYGYEQYF.

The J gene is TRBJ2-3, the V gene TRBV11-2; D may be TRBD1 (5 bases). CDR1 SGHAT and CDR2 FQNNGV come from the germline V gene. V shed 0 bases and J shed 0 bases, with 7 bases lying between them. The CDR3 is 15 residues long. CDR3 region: CASSLDGASTDTQYF. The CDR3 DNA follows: TGTGCCAGCAGCTTAGATGGGGCTAGCACAGATACGCAGTATTTT.

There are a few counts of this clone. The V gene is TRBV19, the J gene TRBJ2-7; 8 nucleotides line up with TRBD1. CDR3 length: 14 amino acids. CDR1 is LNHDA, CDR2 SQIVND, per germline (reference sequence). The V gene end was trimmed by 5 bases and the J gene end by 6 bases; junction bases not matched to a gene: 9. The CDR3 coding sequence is TGTGCCAGTAGTCCCCGGACAGGGACCGGCGAGCAGTACTTC. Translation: CASSPRTGTGEQYF.

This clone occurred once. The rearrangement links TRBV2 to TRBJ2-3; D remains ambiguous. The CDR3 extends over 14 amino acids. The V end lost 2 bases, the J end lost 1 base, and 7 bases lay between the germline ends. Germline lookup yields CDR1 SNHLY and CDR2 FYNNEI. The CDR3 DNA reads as TGTGCCAGCAGTGAATTAGTACGCACAGATACGCAGTATTTT. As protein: CASSELVRTDTQYF.

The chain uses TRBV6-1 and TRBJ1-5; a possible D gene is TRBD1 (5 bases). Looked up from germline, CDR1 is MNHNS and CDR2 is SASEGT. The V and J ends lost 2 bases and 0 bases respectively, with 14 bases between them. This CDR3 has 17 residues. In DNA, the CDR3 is TGTGCCAGCAGTGAACGTGACAGCCTATATAGCAATCAGCCCCAGCATTTT. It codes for CASSERDSLYSNQPQHF.